This T cell receptor (beta chain) is from a study of T cell changes during pregnancy in multiple sclerosis (dated 2019 in TCRdb). Some background on the complete study: Changes in the T cell repertoire over the course of pregnancy were examined in this study in women with multiple sclerosis.

Library preparation was by the immunoSEQ multiplex PCR assay. What TCRdb holds here is the immuneACCESS table cut down to in-frame rearrangements. Part of the clones is not present; checked against another copy, under half of the missing clones reflect an unresolved V gene, and the others are unexplained. The sample has under 45,000 clones on record, 85% to 95% of them singletons. About 6.7% of the sample belongs to the ten largest clones. CDR3 length: 17 amino acids, cysteine to phenylalanine. The retained sequence is limited to the CDR3, 51 bases, with the frame set at the first base. In regard to this clone: No antigen is known for it. No qualities accompany the bases; no much larger clone lies one base away.

The clonotype originates from a female donor with multiple sclerosis, enrolled in a pregnancy study. The chain is assembled from TRBV21-1 and TRBJ2-7; the listed D gene, TRBD1, was not tested against the DNA. TRBV21-1 is assigned pseudogene status. Sequenced here: CD8+ T cells from peripheral blood mononuclear cells, sampled in the third trimester of pregnancy. The DNA is as follows: TGTGCCAGCAGCAAAGCGCTTTTTGGGGACAGGCCCTACGAGCAGTACTTC. This translates into CASSKALFGDRPYEQYF.